Sequencing of this T cell receptor (beta chain) was carried out in a study of radiation and T cells in renal cell carcinoma. Sequenced by immunoSEQ multiplex PCR; TCRdb stores in-frame clones only, minus some. The sample holds approximately 100,000 clones; 75% to 90% are singletons and the top ten take about 7.9%. Including both end residues, the CDR3 is 12 amino acids long. CDR1 is SGHDT, CDR2 YYEEEE, per germline. Regarding this clone: The CDR3 does not end in the conserved phenylalanine or tryptophan, so this is likely a read error. The limits of the CDR3 on the DNA are not certain, so only TCRdb's listed CDR3 is given.

Time point here: baseline pretreatment blood. Treatment here: 15 Gy SBRT to primary tumor, nephrectomy 4 weeks later. Radiation-treated patients gave blood at baseline, week 2 and week 4. The patient's renal cell carcinoma had clear cell pathology. Sequenced here: blood, sampled from a patient whose treatment included radiotherapy and nephrectomy. The chain carries TRBV5-6 and TRBJ1-1; no check of the table's D call, TRBD1, against the DNA was made. The clonotype originates from a man in his fifties with renal cell carcinoma. CDR3 amino acids: CASSFLQGRDLV.